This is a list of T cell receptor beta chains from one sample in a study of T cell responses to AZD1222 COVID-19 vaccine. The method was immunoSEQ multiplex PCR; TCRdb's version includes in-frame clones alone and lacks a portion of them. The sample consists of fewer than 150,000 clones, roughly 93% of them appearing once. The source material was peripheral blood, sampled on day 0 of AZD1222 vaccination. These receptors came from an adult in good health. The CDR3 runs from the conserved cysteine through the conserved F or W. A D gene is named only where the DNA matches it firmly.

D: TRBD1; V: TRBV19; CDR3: CASSQDREGLGYTF
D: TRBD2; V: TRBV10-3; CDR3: CATGTSGRNEQFF
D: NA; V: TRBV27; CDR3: CASSSRGTTNEKLFF
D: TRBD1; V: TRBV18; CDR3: CASSLGQGQTQYF
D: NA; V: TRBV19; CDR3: CASSNRAEAFF
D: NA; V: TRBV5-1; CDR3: CASSSGQNTEAFF
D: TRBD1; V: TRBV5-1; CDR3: CASSRGTGNTEAFF
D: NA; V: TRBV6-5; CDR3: CASRTGEVQPQHF
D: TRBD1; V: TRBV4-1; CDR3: CASSQDGTVIYGYTF
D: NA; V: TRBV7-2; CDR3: CASSPSHIDTQYF
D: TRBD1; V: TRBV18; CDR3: CASSSSSTGVEQYF
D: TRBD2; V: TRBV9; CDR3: CASSLTSGHYNEQFF
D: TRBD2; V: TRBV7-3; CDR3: CASSLAGGTDTQYF
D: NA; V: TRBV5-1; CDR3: CASSLIPTDTQYF
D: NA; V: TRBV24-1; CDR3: CATGRGVVYEQYF
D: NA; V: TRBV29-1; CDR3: CSVGGPGGEKLFF
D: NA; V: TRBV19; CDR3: CASSPINAEAFF
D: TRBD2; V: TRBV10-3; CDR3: CAISSGLADTDTQYF
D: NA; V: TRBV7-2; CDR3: CASSHDTEETNEKLFF
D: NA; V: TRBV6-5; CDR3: CASSYDSSGANVLTF
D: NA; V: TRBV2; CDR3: CASKTDNFDQPQHF
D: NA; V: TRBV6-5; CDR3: CASRPGTKNIQYF
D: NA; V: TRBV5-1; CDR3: CASSLDGRGGEQYF
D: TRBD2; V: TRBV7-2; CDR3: CASSFLGRAGNEQFF
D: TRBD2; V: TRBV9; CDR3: CASSVAFGGYNEQFF
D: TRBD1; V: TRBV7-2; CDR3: CASSLGQGAYEQYF
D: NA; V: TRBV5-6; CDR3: CASSPPRVTYNEQFF
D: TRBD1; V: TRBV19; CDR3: CASSIWTGGPNYGYTF
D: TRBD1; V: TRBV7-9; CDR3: CASNQRQGYTIYF
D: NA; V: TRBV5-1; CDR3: CASSVGATQGTEAFF
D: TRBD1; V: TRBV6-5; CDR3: CASSPTGPEQYF
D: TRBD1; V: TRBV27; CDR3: CASRKAGTGSYEQYF
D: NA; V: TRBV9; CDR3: CASSVGWVPGANVLTF
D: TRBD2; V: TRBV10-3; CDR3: CAISEGTSGSHEQYF
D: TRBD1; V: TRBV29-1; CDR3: CSVESDRGTGELFF
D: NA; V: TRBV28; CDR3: CASSLIGQGTYNEQFF
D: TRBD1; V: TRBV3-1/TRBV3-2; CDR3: CASSLRRDSANTGELFF
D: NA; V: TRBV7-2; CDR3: CASSFTNTGELFF
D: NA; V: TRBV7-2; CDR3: CASSLQVVRNTGELFF
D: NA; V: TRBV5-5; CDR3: CASSLGQLTDTEAFF
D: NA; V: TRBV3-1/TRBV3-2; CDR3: CASSQGGGLESGYTF
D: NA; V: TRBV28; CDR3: CASRDNEKLFF
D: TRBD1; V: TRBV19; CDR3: CATRQGPSSPNYGYTF
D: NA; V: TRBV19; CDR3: CASSPRVSGNTIYF
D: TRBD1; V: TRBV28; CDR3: CASRPYLGTDESNYGYTF
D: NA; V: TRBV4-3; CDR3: CASSPRLIDTQYF
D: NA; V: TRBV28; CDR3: CASSLWGNTEAFF
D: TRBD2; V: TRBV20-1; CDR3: CSASDGGRSETQYF
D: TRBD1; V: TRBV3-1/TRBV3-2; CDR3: CASTDTGTANYGYTF
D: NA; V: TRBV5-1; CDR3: CASRSTGNTEAFF
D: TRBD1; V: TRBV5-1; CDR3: CASSSYPGQGYNEQFF
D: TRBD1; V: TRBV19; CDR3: CASIDRARADTQYF
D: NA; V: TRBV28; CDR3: CASRPDYTDTQYF
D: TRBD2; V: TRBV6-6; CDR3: CASSWGLAGGLDEQFF
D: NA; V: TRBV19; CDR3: CASTSLVVGRAVWKGNTIYF
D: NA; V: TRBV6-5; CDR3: CASSYGTANEQFF
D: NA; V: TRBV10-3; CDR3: CATSRPEANEQFF
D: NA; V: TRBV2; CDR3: CASSVKFMQGLYGYTF
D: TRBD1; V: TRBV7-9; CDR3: CASSSGQGEKLFF